This T cell receptor beta chain was captured by sequencing in a study of blood T cells in healthy people across ages (dated by TCRdb to between 2014 and 2017). About the full investigation: In model experiments, template switching captured roughly one uniquely barcoded TCR beta cDNA molecule for every two T cells. The study measured age-related changes in TCR beta repertoire diversity using deep sequencing normalized with unique cDNA molecular identifiers. Four age groups were formed from the donors: young (average roughly 15 years), middle-aged (more than 35), aged (around 68) and long-lived (less than 85). Donors of different ages were randomly distributed across sequencing lanes to avoid experimental bias. The study analyzed two additional independent replicas of 1 million unique cDNA reads from the same blood draw for two donors, one aged 18 to 30 and one aged 80 or older. Broad study findings and their caveats: As age increased, observed TCR beta diversity per million T cells dropped in a roughly linear way, and a significant reduction was already evident by age about 40. Bulk unsorted PBMC profiling prevented conclusive comparison of naive and antigen-experienced compartments. Total diversity estimates from one million sequenced T cells were considered lower bounds and underestimates. The percentage of naive T cells measured by flow cytometry correlated strongly with observed TCR beta diversity. Compared with the aged group, the long-lived group had more naive CD4+ T cells, fewer expanded clones and increased TCR diversity, suggesting age selection. Donor CMV infection status was unknown, potentially confounding age-related changes in expanded clonotypes.

Systemically healthy Caucasian individuals from Russia, some 36 in total and aged roughly 6 to 90 years, were included as donors. About 9.1 milliliters of peripheral blood were collected from each donor into EDTA-treated Vacutainer tubes. PBMCs were isolated by Ficoll-Paque density-gradient centrifugation, with at least 6.5 million obtained per sample. Total RNA, at least 6 micrograms per sample, was extracted from PBMCs with Trizol reagent. Naive CD45RAhigh/CD27high T cell percentages were measured by flow cytometry on a PBMC aliquot from every donor. Based on the germline V gene, the CDR1 and CDR2 sequences are MDHEN and SYDVKM. Relative to germline, V is 5 bases shorter and J is 2 bases shorter, with 16 bases between their ends. The CDR3 covers 16 residues, taking in both the cysteine and the phenylalanine. Only the CDR3 DNA is retained, 48 bases long and in frame from the first base. Points on this clonotype: It lacks a known antigen. No much larger clone exists at a distance of one base, and base qualities are not known.

The library relied on 5' RACE. The reads were generated on an Illumina HiSeq 2500. A second roughly 6 to 11 cycle PCR used a sample-barcoded 5' primer and a J-beta primer mix. Each TCR beta cDNA molecule received a unique molecular identifier from a template-switch 5' adaptor carrying 12 random nucleotides. Each sample yielded at least 2.5 million CDR3-containing paired-end reads. First-strand cDNA synthesis was performed from all RNA using the Mint cDNA synthesis kit, with priming by a TRBC-specific oligonucleotide. Following uracil-DNA glycosylase treatment, a first 18-cycle PCR with universal primers M1SS and BC2_uni_R was performed on all cDNA. The original methods were these. For normalization, 1 million high-quality reads, each with a distinct molecular identifier, were randomly selected from each sample. Reads sharing molecular identifiers were discarded rather than binned into consensus sequences. MiTCR, with a Q25 quality threshold and the strictest error-elimination algorithm, was used for CDR3 identification, clonotype clustering and error correction. A nonparametric unseen species model with Euler transformation was used to estimate lower-bound total TCR beta diversity. TCRdb reprocessed the public reads (quality trimming at Q25 with fastp, clone calling with MiXCR) and kept in-frame beta chains. Here each entry gathers all rows of one CDR3 protein and keeps the most common genes and DNA. In this record, the V and J calls reflect TCRdb's handling and not the investigators' own analysis. The sample has approximately 690,000 distinct CDR3 sequences on record, roughly 43% of them singletons. The top ten hold 30% of the sample.

The sample taken for sequencing was blood. The receptor comes from a man of 80 years or more in good health. The receptor chain draws on TRBV28 and TRBJ2-4; the D gene lacks a confident call. The CDR3 here reads CASSRLDQRTKNIQYF. The DNA is TGTGCCAGCAGTAGACTGGACCAGAGAACCAAAAACATTCAGTACTTC. Reference TRBV28 and TRBJ2-4 genes cover what lies past the CDR3, so the full variable domain is DVKVTQSSRYLVKRTGEKVFLECVQDMDHENMFWYRQDPGLGLRLIYFSYDVKMKEKGDIPEGYSVSREKKERFSLILESASTNQTSMYLCASSRLDQRTKNIQYFGAGTRLSVL.